Sequencing of this T cell receptor beta chain was carried out in a study of technical replicates of blood from several donors (dated by TCRdb to about 2017). V is pared back by 7 bases and J by 1 base, with 5 bases lying between the germline termini. CDR1 and CDR2 are read off the germline V gene as MNHNS and SASEGT. The CDR3 sequence holds 11 residues, the cysteine and phenylalanine included. The CDR3 DNA has 33 bases and is translated from base 1. With respect to this clone: What this receptor recognizes is not known. There are no base qualities to consult, and no much larger clone falls within one base.

The method was the immunoSEQ multiplex PCR assay. TCRdb retrieved this table from immuneACCESS and kept in-frame rearrangements only. Not all clones are present; in checked studies, unresolved V genes account for under half, and no reason is known for the remainder. This sample gives about 75,000 clones in total; nearly 98% of them show up just once. About 0.27% of the sample rests with the top ten. The TCR originated in a human donor in good health. The chain uses TRBV6-1 and TRBJ2-7, with the D gene too uncertain to name. The source material was T cells isolated from PBMCs. The base sequence is TGTGCCAGCACTATTTCCTACGAGCAGTACTTC. It translates to CASTISYEQYF.